The source of this TCR beta chain is a study of blood T cells in healthy people across ages. PCR was performed a second time for about 7 to 12 cycles using a sample-barcoded 5' primer and a J-beta primer mix. Each CDR3 protein is one row after TCRdb ran MiXCR on the 5' RACE reads. The top ten hold 15% to 20% of the sample, which has about 780,000 distinct CDR3 sequences, about 42% seen once. CDR3 size: 14 residues. CDR1 and CDR2 (germline): SQVTM, ANQGSEA. The junction had 8 bases not matched to a gene; V was cut back by 4 bases and J by 3 bases. This chain connects TRBV29-1 to TRBJ2-7, with 8 positions matching TRBD1. Sequenced: blood. The sequence came from a man aged 80 or over in good health. CDR3 sequence reads: CSVVPTGANYEQYF. CDR3 in DNA: TGCAGCGTTGTTCCGACAGGGGCCAACTACGAGCAGTACTTC.